This paragraph reports one T cell receptor beta chain. TCRdb keeps only in-frame clones here, not all; method: immunoSEQ multiplex PCR. Of over a million clones detected, 96% appear once; the ten largest clones hold more than 0.9%. V lost 4 bases, J lost 5 bases, and 8 bases lay in between. Germline V gene lookup returns CDR1 SGHRS and CDR2 YFSETQ. This CDR3 comprises 12 residues. This sample stems from a study of shared clonotypes between healthy human individuals. The rearrangement joins TRBV5-1 to TRBJ2-3; TRBD1 is a possible D gene (5 bases). The sequence was obtained from a man aged 25-40 years in good health. The sequenced sample was naive CD4+ T cells sorted from blood. As to subset: CD45RA+ positively selected. CDR3 bases: TGCGCCAGCAGCCCAACAGGAGATACGCAGTATTTT. Translating gives CASSPTGDTQYF.